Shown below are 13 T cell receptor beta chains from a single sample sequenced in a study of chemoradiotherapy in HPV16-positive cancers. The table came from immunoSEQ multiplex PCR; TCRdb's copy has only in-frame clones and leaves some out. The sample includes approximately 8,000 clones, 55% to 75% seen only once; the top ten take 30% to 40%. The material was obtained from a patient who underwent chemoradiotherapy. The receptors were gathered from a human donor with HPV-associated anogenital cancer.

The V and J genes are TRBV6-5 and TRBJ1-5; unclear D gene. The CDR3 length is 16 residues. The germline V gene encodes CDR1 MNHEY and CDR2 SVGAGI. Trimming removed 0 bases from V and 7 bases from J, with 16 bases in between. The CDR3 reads CASSYSTPSFGQPQHF. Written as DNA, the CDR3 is TGTGCCAGCAGTTACTCGACCCCTTCTTTCGGCCAGCCCCAGCATTTT.

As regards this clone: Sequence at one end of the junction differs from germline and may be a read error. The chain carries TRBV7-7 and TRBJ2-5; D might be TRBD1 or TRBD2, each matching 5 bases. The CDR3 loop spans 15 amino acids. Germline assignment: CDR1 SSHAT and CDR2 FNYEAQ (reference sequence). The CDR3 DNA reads TGTGCTAGCAGTTGGAAGTGGGGGATCCAAGAGACCCAGTACTTC. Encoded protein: CASSWKWGIQETQYF.

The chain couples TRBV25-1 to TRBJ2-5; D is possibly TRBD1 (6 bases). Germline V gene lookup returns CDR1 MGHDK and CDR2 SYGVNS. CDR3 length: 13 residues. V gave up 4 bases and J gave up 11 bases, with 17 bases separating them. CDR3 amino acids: CASSAPAYREQYF. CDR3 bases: TGTGCCAGCAGTGCGCCCGCGTACAGGGAGCAGTACTTC.

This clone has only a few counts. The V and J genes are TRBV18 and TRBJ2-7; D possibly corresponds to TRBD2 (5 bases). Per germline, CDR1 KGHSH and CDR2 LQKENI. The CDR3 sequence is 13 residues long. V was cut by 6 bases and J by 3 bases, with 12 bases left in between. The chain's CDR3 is CASSSDSYYEQYF. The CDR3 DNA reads TGTGCCAGCTCTTCGGACTCCTACTACGAGCAGTACTTC.

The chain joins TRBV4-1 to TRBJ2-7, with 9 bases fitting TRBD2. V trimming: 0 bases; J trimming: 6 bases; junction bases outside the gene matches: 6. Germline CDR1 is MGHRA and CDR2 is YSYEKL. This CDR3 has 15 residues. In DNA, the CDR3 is TGCGCCAGCAGCCAAGAGGAGCGGGAGGTTGCCGAGCAGTACTTC. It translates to CASSQEEREVAEQYF.

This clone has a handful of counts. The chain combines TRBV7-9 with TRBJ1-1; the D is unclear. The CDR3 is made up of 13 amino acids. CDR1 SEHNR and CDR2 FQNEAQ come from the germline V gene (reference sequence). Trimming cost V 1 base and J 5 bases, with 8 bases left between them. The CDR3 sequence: CASSLGSTTEAFF. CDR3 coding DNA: TGTGCCAGCAGCTTAGGGAGTACGACTGAAGCTTTCTTT.

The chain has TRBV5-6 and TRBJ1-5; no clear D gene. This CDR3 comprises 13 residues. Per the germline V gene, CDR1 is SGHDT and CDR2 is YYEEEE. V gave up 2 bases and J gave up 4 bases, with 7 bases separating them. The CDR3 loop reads CASSLRLNQPQHF. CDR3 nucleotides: TGTGCCAGCAGCTTAAGATTAAATCAGCCCCAGCATTTT.

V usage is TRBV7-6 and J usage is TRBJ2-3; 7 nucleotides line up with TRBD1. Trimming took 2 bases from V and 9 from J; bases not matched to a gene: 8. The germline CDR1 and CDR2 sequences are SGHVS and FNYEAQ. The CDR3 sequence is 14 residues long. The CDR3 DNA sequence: TGTGCCAGCAGCTTAACAAACGACAGGGTCACGCAGTATTTT. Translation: CASSLTNDRVTQYF.

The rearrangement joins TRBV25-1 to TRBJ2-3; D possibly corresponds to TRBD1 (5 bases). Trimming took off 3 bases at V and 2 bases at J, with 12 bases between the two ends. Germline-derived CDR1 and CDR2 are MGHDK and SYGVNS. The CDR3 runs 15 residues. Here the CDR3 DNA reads TGTGCCAGCAGTGACCCGAGACAGACCACAGATACGCAGTATTTT. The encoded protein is CASSDPRQTTDTQYF.

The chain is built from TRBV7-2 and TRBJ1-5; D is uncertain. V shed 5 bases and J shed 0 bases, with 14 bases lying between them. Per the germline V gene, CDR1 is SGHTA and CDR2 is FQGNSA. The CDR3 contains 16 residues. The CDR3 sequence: CASSLTGLYSNQPQHF. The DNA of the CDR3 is TGTGCCAGCAGCCTAACCGGGCTGTATAGCAATCAGCCCCAGCATTTT.

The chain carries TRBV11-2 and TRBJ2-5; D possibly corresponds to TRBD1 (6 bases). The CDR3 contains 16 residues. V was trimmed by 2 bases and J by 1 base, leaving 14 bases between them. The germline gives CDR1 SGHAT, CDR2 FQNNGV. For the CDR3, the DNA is TGTGCCAGCAGCTTAAGGGCAGGGGAACTCCAAGAGACCCAGTACTTC. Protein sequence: CASSLRAGELQETQYF.

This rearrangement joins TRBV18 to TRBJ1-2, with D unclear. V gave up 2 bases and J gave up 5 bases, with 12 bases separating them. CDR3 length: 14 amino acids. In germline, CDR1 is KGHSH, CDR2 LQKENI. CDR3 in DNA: TGTGCCAGCTCACCAGGCAGTTCCTCTTATGGCTACACCTTC. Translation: CASSPGSSSYGYTF.

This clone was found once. Here the CDR3 reads CASSLLPRDEQYF. CDR3 nucleotides: TGTGCCAGCAGCTTGCTTCCAAGGGACGAGCAGTACTTC. The chain is built from TRBV5-4 and TRBJ2-7; D gene ambiguous. The germline V gene encodes CDR1 SGHNT and CDR2 YYREEE (reference sequence). Trimming pared 1 base from V and 5 bases from J, leaving 10 bases between. This CDR3 is built from 13 residues.